This T cell receptor (beta chain) was recovered during a study of shared clonotypes between healthy human individuals. About the study: Researchers drew samples from a couple of women and a few men aged 18 to 49. Whole-study findings and limits: Specimens sampled were limited to blood, with tissue repertoires likely differing. Rarefaction showed sorted-subset sequencing was incomplete despite large depth. A small donor pool kept down the genetic and exposure-history diversity that was represented.

Naive CD8 cells, CD45RO-negative and positively selected for CCR7, excluded terminally differentiated effector memory CD45RA+ cells. As regards this clone: Its antigen remains unidentified.

Germline V CDR1 and CDR2: MGHRA, YSYEKL. V shed 1 base and J shed 0 bases, with 7 bases lying between them. The CDR3 is 16 amino acids. Measured with immunoSEQ multiplex PCR; TCRdb has only the in-frame clones, and not every one. The sample contains about 2 million clones, around 96% of which appear only once. The TCR was taken from a man aged 18 to 30 in good health. This sequence joins TRBV4-1 and TRBJ2-6, with no clear D. The sample was naive CD8+ T cells sorted from blood. The CDR3 loop reads CASSQGGRSGANVLTF. DNA for the CDR3: TGCGCCAGCAGCCAAGGTGGCCGCTCTGGGGCCAACGTCCTGACTTTC.